This T cell receptor beta chain was sequenced during a study of radiation and T cells in renal cell carcinoma. Overall study: Nephrectomy followed 15 Gy stereotactic body radiation by 4 weeks.

CDR3 length: 15 residues. Germline loops: CDR1 SGHDN, CDR2 FVKESK. Trimming pared 8 bases from V and 0 bases from J, leaving 17 bases between. Time point denoted: baseline pretreatment blood. Treatment: 15 Gy SBRT to primary tumor, nephrectomy 4 weeks later. The table came from immunoSEQ multiplex PCR; TCRdb's copy has only in-frame clones and leaves some out. The table lists about 88,000 clones, 75% to 90% of them singletons, with approximately 7.9% in the top ten. Sequencing was performed on blood, taken from a patient whose treatment included radiotherapy and nephrectomy. V usage is TRBV14 and J usage is TRBJ2-7; the D is unclear. This clonotype was obtained from a man aged 45-60 years with renal cell carcinoma. The CDR3 DNA follows: TGTGCCAGCCCCCATTCTCGGGCAGTCTCCTACGAGCAGTACTTC. It specifies CASPHSRAVSYEQYF.